This T cell receptor (beta chain) was retrieved from a study of blood T cell repertoires in COVID-19. Looking at the study overall: The United States, Italy and Spain provided the acute and convalescent COVID-19 samples.

Profiling relied on immunoSEQ multiplex PCR, and the TCRdb table lists in-frame clones only, not all of them. This sample has some 150,000 clones, with roughly 86% found just once. This CDR3 contains 19 residues. CDR1 is MDHEN, CDR2 SYDVKM, per germline. Trimming took 4 bases from V and 0 from J, leaving 19 bases between them. The receptor's source is a woman between 55 and 75 years old who had recovered from COVID-19. The specimen was peripheral blood. The rearrangement uses TRBV28 and TRBJ2-6, with D possibly matching TRBD1 (6 bases). For the CDR3, the DNA is TGTGCCAGCAGTTCCTACCTAAGACGGACAGTCTCTGGGGCCAACGTCCTGACTTTC. Its protein product is CASSSYLRRTVSGANVLTF.